The entry that follows covers one T cell receptor beta chain sequence. Cells designated naive CD8 were CD45RO-negative and were positively selected for CCR7, with terminally differentiated effector memory CD45RA+ cells excluded. This record comes from a study of shared clonotypes between healthy human individuals. This CDR3 spans 12 amino acids. Germline CDR1 reads LNHDA; CDR2 reads SQIVND (reference sequence). The ends lost 9 bases at V and 6 bases at J; junction bases unmatched: 7. Replicate PCRs from sorted subsets contained around 200 ng DNA, which is approximately 30,000 T cell genomes. The data were produced by immunoSEQ multiplex PCR, yet TCRdb's version contains in-frame clones alone and is incomplete. The table shows under 2,000,000 clones, with about 95% occurring only once.

Sample: naive CD8+ T cells sorted from blood. The J gene is TRBJ1-2, the V gene TRBV19; 7 positions match TRBD1. The sequence came from a man younger than 35 in good health. CDR3 sequence reads: CASATGVNGYTF. DNA for the CDR3: TGTGCCAGCGCTACAGGGGTTAATGGCTACACCTTC. Full variable domain (remainder filled in from reference TRBV19 and TRBJ1-2): DGGITQSPKYLFRKEGQNVTLSCEQNLNHDAMYWYRQDPGQGLRLIYYSQIVNDFQKGDIAEGYSVSREKKESFPLTVTSAQKNPTAFYLCASATGVNGYTFGSGTRLTVV.